This T cell receptor beta chain originates from a study of shared clonotypes between healthy human individuals. Each subset's genomic DNA was shared equally among a number of immunoSEQ plates. The input for sorted-subset replicate PCRs was 200 ng DNA, about 30,000 T cell genomes. Some clones are missing from TCRdb's copy, which holds only in-frame ones; the method was immunoSEQ multiplex PCR. The sample has 200,000 to 250,000 clones; 65% are singletons. Only a few counts were recorded for this clone. No antigen is known for it. Broader study findings: Estimated richness values were generally larger in naive subsets than in memory subsets.

V lost 4 bases to trimming and J lost 1 base, with 10 bases between them. Looked up from germline, CDR1 is SGHTS and CDR2 is YDEGEE. The length of the CDR3 is 14 residues. The receptor was isolated from a man aged 25 to 45 in good health. The chain combines TRBV5-8 with TRBJ2-3; possible D gene TRBD1, 5 bases. The material sequenced was memory CD4+ T cells sorted from blood. Subset denoted: CD45RA-negative fraction. As DNA, the CDR3 is TGTGCCAGCAGCATGACAGTGGGCACAGATACGCAGTATTTT. The encoded protein is CASSMTVGTDTQYF.